This T cell receptor (beta chain) was obtained from a study of blood T cell repertoires in COVID-19. Background on the study: From T cells, B-cell-depleted T cells, or PBMCs came the material, which was cDNA or gDNA.

Source study methods: Amplifying reference gene primers gave estimates of nucleated cell counts. Generated by immunoSEQ multiplex PCR, the TCRdb table keeps only in-frame clones and is missing some. From that table come the V and J calls and clone size; the DNA was used to work out D and trimming. This sample yields around 160,000 clones, of which 70% to 90% are seen a single time; 6% belongs to the top ten. Participant age was roughly 18 to 95 years, and participants resided in roughly 24 US areas. Cohorts were determined from participant-reported clinical history. This CDR3 region has 12 residues. The germline CDR1 and CDR2 sequences are SGHRS and YFSETQ. Unmatched junction bases numbered 5, after V lost 7 bases and J lost 6 bases.

V and J are TRBV5-1 and TRBJ2-3, with 7 bases that match TRBD1. The source is a man between 40 and 49 years old who had recovered from COVID-19. The specimen was PBMCs or T cells enriched from blood (not recorded which). The CDR3 DNA sequence: TGCGCCAGCCGACAGGGTGGTGATACGCAGTATTTT. Translated: CASRQGGDTQYF. The entire variable domain, with the rest obtained from reference TRBV5-1 and TRBJ2-3, is as follows: KAGVTQTPRYLIKTRGQQVTLSCSPISGHRSVSWYQQTPGQGLQFLFEYFSETQRNKGNFPGRFSGRQFSNSRSEMNVSTLELGDSALYLCASRQGGDTQYFGPGTRLTVL.